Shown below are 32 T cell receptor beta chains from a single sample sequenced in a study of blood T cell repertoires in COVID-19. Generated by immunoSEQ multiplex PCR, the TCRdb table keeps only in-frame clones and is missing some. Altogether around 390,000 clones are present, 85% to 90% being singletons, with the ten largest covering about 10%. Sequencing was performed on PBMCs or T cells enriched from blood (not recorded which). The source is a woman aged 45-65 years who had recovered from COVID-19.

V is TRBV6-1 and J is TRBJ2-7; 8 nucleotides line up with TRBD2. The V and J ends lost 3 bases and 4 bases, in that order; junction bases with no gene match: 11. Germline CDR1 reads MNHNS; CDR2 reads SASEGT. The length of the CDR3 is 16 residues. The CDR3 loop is CASSDSRGGTGYEQYF. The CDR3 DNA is TGTGCCAGCAGTGATAGCCGGGGGGGTACAGGGTACGAGCAGTACTTC.

The CDR3 protein is CASRAGLVETQYF. The DNA of the CDR3 is TGTGCCAGCAGAGCGGGTTTAGTGGAGACCCAGTACTTC. J is TRBJ2-5 and V is TRBV28, with D possibly TRBD2 on 6 matching bases. Germline CDR1 and CDR2: MDHEN and SYDVKM. The CDR3 totals 13 residues. V was shortened by 6 bases and J by 5 bases, with 13 bases between the two germline ends.

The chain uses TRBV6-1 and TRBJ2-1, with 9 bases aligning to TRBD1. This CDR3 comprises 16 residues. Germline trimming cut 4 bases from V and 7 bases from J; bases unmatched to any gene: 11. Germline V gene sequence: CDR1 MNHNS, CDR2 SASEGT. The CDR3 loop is CASSGTGTGFRNEQFF. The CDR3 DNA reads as TGTGCCAGCAGTGGAACCGGGACAGGGTTCAGGAATGAGCAGTTCTTC.

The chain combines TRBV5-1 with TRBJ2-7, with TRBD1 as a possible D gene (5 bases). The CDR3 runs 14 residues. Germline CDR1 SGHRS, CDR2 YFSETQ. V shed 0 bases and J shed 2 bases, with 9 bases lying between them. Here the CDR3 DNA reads TGCGCCAGCAGCTTGGAAGGGGTAGCCTACGAGCAGTACTTC. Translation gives CASSLEGVAYEQYF.

The CDR3 DNA reads as TGTGCCAGCATAGGAGGCCCTCAAACTTCTTCCTACAATGAGCAGTTCTTC. Protein product: CASIGGPQTSSYNEQFF. The V call is TRBV28, the J call TRBJ2-1; tentative D call: TRBD2 (5 bases). This CDR3 contains 17 residues. Germline V lookup: CDR1 MDHEN, CDR2 SYDVKM. V was cut by 7 bases and J by 1 base, with 20 bases left in between.

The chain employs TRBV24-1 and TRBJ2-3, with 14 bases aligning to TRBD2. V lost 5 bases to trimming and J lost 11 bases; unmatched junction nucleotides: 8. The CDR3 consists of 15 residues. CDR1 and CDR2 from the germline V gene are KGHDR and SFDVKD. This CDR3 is CATSVLTSGGARQYF. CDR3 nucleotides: TGTGCCACCAGTGTCCTGACTAGCGGGGGGGCGCGGCAGTATTTT.

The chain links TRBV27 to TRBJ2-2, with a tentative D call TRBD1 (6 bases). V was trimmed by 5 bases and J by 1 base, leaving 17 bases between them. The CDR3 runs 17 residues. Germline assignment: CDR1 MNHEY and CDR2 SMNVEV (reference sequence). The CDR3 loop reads CASSRGRGGRNTGELFF. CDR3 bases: TGTGCCAGCAGTCGAGGCAGGGGTGGGAGGAACACCGGGGAGCTGTTTTTT.

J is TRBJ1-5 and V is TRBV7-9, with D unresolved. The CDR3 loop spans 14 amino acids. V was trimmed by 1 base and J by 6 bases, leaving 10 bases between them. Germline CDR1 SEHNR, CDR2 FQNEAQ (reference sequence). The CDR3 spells CASSLEGVSQPQHF. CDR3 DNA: TGTGCCAGCAGCTTAGAGGGAGTGAGTCAGCCCCAGCATTTT. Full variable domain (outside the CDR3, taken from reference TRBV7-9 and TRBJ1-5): DTGVSQNPRHKITKRGQNVTFRCDPISEHNRLYWYRQTLGQGPEFLTYFQNEAQLEKSRLLSDRFSAERPKGSFSTLEIQRTEQGDSAMYLCASSLEGVSQPQHFGDGTRLSIL.

CDR3 sequence (DNA): TGTGCCAGCAGCCTCAGCACAGATACGCAGTATTTT. It is translated as CASSLSTDTQYF. V and J are TRBV11-2 and TRBJ2-3; D is ambiguous. The CDR3 contains 12 residues. Trimming stripped 5 bases from V and 0 bases from J, with 3 bases between. Germline loops: CDR1 SGHAT, CDR2 FQNNGV.

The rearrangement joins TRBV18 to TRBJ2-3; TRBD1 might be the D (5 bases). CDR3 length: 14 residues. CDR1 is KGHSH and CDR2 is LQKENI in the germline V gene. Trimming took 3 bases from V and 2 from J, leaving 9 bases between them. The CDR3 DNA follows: TGTGCCAGCTCACCCCAGGGTAACACAGATACGCAGTATTTT. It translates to CASSPQGNTDTQYF.

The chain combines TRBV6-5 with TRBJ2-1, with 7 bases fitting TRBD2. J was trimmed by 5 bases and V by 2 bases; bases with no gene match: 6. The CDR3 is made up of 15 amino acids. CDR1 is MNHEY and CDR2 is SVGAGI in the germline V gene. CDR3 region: CASSYRGVSNNEQFF. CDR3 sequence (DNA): TGTGCCAGCAGTTACCGGGGGGTGTCTAACAATGAGCAGTTCTTC.

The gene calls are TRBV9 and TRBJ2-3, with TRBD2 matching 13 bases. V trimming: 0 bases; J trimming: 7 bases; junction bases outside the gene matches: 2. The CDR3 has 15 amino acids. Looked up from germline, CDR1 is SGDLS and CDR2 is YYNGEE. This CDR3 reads CASSVGTSGGYTQYF. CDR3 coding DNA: TGTGCCAGCAGCGTAGGGACTAGCGGGGGATATACGCAGTATTTT.

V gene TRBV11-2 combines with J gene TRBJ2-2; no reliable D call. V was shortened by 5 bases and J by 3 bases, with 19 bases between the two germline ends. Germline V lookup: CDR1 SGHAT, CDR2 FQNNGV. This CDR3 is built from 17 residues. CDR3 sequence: CASSLPTEISDTGELFF. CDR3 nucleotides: TGTGCCAGCAGCCTACCGACGGAGATATCGGACACCGGGGAGCTGTTTTTT.

The CDR3 loop is CARDRDVYTDTQYF. The CDR3 DNA follows: TGTGCCAGAGACAGGGATGTATACACAGATACGCAGTATTTT. The chain is built from TRBV2 and TRBJ2-3, with TRBD1 identical over 7 bases. The CDR3 is made up of 14 amino acids. CDR1 and CDR2 from the germline V gene are SNHLY and FYNNEI. The V segment lost 9 bases and the J segment 2 bases; nucleotides outside the gene matches: 8.

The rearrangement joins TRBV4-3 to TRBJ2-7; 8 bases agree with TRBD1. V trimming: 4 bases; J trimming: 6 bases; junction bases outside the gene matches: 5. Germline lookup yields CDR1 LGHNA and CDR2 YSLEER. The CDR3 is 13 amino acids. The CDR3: CASSRDRGREQYF. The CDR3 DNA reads TGCGCCAGCAGCCGAGACAGGGGACGCGAGCAGTACTTC.

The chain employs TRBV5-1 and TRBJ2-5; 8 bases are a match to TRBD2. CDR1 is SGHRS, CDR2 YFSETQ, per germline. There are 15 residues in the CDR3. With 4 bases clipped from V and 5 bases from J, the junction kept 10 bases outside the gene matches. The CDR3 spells CASSRDILAVETQYF. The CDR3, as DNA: TGCGCCAGCAGCCGCGACATACTAGCGGTGGAGACCCAGTACTTC.

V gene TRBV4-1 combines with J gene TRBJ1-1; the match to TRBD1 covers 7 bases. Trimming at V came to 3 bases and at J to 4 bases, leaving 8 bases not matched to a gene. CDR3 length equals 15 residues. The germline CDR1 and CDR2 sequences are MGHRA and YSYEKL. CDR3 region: CASSQVGTGVTEAFF. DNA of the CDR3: TGCGCCAGCAGCCAGGTGGGTACAGGGGTCACTGAAGCTTTCTTT.

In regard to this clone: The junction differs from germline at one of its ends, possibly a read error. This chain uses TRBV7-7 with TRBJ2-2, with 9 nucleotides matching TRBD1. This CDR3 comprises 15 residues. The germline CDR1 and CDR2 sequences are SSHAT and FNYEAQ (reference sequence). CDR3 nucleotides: TGTGCTAGCAGCTTAGGGACAGGGCCCACCGGGGAGCTGTTTTTT. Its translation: CASSLGTGPTGELFF.

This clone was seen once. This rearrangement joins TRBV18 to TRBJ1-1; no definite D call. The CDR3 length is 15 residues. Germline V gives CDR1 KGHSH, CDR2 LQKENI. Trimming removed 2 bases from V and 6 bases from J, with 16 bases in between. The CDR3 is CASSPWEGVNAEAFF. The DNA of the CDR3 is TGTGCCAGCTCACCATGGGAGGGAGTAAACGCTGAAGCTTTCTTT.

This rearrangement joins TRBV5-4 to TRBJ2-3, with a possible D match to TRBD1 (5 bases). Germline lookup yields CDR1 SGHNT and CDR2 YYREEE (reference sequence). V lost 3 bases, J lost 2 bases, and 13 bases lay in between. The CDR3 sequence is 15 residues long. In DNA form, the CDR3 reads TGTGCCAGCAGCTCTTACTCACAGGCCACAGATACGCAGTATTTT. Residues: CASSSYSQATDTQYF.

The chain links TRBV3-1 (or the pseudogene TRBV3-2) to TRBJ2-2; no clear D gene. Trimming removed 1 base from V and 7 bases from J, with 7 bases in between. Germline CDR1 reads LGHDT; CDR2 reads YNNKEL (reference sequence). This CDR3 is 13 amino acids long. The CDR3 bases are TGTGCCAGCAGCCAAGGTTTCGGCGGGGAGCTGTTTTTT. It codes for CASSQGFGGELFF.

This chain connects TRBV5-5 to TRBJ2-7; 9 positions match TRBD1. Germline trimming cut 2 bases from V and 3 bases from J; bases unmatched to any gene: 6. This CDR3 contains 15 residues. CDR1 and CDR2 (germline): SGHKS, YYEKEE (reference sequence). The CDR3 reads CASSLEGQGYYEQYF. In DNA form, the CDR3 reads TGTGCCAGCAGCTTAGAGGGACAGGGATACTACGAGCAGTACTTC.

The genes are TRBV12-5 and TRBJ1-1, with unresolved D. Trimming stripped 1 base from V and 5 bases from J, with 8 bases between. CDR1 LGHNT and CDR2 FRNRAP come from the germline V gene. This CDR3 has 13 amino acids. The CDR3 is CASGLDGLTEAFF. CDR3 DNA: TGTGCTAGTGGTTTGGACGGTTTGACTGAAGCTTTCTTT. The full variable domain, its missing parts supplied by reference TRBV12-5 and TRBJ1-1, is DARVTQTPRHKVTEMGQEVTMRCQPILGHNTVFWYRQTMMQGLELLAYFRNRAPLDDSGMPKDRFSAEMPDATLATLKIQPSEPRDSAVYFCASGLDGLTEAFFGQGTRLTVV.

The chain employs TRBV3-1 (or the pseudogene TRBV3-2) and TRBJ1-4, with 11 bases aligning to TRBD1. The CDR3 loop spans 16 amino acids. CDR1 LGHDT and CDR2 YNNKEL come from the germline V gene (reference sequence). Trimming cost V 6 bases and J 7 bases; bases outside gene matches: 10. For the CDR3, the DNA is TGTGCCAGCAGTCGGACAGGGGGCATTGCGGGTGAAAAACTGTTTTTT. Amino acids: CASSRTGGIAGEKLFF.

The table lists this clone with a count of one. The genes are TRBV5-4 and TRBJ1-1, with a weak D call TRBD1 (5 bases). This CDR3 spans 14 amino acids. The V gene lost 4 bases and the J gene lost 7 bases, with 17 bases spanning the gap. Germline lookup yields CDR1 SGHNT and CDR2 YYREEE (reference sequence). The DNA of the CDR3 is TGTGCCAGCAGCCGGGACCAGTGGAGGGTTGAAGCTTTCTTT. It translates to CASSRDQWRVEAFF.

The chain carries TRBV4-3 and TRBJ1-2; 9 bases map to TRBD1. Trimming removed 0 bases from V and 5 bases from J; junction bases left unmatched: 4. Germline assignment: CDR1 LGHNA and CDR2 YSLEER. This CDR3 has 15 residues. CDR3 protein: CASSQDRTGDYGYTF. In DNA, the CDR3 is TGCGCCAGCAGCCAAGACAGGACAGGGGATTATGGCTACACCTTC.

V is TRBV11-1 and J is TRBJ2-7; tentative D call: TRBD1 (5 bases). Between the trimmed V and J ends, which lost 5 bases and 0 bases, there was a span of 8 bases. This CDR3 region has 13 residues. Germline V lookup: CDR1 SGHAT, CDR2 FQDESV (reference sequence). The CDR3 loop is CASSPDSSYEQYF. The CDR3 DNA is TGTGCCAGCAGCCCCGACAGCTCCTACGAGCAGTACTTC.

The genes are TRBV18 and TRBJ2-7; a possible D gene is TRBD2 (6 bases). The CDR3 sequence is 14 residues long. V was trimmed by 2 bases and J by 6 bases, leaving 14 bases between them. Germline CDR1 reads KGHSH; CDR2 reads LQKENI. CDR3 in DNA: TGTGCCAGCTCACCAACCGGAGGAGGGTTCGAGCAGTACTTC. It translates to CASSPTGGGFEQYF. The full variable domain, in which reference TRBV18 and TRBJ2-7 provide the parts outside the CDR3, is NAGVMQNPRHLVRRRGQEARLRCSPMKGHSHVYWYRQLPEEGLKFMVYLQKENIIDESGMPKERFSAEFPKEGPSILRIQQVVRGDSAAYFCASSPTGGGFEQYFGPGTRLTVT.

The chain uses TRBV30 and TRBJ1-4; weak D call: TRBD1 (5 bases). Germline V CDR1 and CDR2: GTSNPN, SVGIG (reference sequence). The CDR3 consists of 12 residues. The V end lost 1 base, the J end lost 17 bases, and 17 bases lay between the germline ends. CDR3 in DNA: TGTGCCTGGAGTGCCCCGAGGCAGGGTGCATTTTTT. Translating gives CAWSAPRQGAFF.

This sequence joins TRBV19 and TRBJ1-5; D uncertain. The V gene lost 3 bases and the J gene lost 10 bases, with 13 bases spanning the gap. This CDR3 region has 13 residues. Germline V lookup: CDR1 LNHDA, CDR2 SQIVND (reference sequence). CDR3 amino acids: CASSIGVASPQHF. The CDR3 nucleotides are TGTGCCAGTAGTATTGGAGTTGCGTCACCCCAGCATTTT.

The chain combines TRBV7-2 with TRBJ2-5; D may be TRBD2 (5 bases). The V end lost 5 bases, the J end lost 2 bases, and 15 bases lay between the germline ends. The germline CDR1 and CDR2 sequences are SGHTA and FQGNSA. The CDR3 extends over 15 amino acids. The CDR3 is CASSPYLGKQETQYF. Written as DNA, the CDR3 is TGTGCCAGCAGCCCTTACCTCGGGAAACAAGAGACCCAGTACTTC.

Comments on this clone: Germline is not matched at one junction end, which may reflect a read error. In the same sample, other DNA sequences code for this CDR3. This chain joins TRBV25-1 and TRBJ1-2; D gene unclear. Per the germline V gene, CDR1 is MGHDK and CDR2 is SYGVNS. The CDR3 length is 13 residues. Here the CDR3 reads CASSEGTVYGYTF. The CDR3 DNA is TGTGCTAGCAGTGAAGGCACAGTCTATGGCTACACCTTC.